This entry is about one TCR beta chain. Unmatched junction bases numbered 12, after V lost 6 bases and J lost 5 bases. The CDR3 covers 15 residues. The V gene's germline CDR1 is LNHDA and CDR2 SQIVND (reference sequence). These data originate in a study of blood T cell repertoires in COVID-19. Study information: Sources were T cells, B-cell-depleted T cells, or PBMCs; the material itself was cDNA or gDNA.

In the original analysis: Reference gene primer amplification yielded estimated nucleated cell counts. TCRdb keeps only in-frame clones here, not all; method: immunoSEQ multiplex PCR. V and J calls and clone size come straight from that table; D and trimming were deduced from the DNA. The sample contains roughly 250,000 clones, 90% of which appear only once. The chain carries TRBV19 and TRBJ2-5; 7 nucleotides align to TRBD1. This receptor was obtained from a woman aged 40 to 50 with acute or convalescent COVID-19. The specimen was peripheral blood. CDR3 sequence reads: CASSPTGKLVETQYF. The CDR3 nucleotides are TGTGCCAGTAGCCCGACAGGGAAGCTTGTGGAGACCCAGTACTTC.